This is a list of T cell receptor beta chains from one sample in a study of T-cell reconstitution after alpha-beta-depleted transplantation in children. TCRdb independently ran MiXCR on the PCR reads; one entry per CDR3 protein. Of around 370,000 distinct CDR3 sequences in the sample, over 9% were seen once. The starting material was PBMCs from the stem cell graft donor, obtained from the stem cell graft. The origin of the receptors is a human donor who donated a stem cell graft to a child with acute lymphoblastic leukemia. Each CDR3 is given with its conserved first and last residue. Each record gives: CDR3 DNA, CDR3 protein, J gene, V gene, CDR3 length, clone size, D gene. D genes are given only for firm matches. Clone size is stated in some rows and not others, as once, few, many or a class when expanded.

DNA: TGCGCCAGCAGCCAACTACCGCGACAGGGGGCAGATACGCAGTATTTC
CDR3: CASSQLPRQGADTQYF
J: TRBJ2-3
V: TRBV4-3
length: 16
size: -
D: TRBD1

DNA: TGTGCCAGCAGCTACGAGAGGAGTGCGGGAGTGGGCAATCAGCCCCAGCATTTT
CDR3: CASSYERSAGVGNQPQHF
J: TRBJ1-5
V: TRBV11-2
length: 18
size: -
D: -

DNA: TGCAGTGCTAGAGATCGCGAGCGGACTAACACCGGGGAGCTGTTTTTT
CDR3: CSARDRERTNTGELFF
J: TRBJ2-2
V: TRBV20-1
length: 16
size: once
D: -

DNA: TGTGCCAGCAGTTCCGCTGGGGCGGGAAAAGAGACCCAGTACTTC
CDR3: CASSSAGAGKETQYF
J: TRBJ2-5
V: TRBV28
length: 15
size: many
D: -

DNA: TGCGCCAGCCGTCTGGTAGAAACCTACGAGCAGTACTTC
CDR3: CASRLVETYEQYF
J: TRBJ2-7
V: TRBV5-1
length: 13
size: many
D: -

DNA: TGCGCCAGCAGCCCCACAGATTCATTCAGCAATGAGCAGTTCTTC
CDR3: CASSPTDSFSNEQFF
J: TRBJ2-1
V: TRBV4-1
length: 15
size: few
D: -

DNA: TGCGCCAGCAGCCAAGAATCGGGGGGGTCCTACGAGCAGTACTTC
CDR3: CASSQESGGSYEQYF
J: TRBJ2-7
V: TRBV4-1
length: 15
size: -
D: TRBD2

DNA: TGTGCCAGCAGCTTGGGACAGGGGGCCGGCGAAAAACTGTTTTTT
CDR3: CASSLGQGAGEKLFF
J: TRBJ1-4
V: TRBV7-9
length: 15
size: -
D: TRBD1

DNA: TGTGCCAGCAGCTTGGGACTAGCGGGAGACGCAGATACGCAGTATTTT
CDR3: CASSLGLAGDADTQYF
J: TRBJ2-3
V: TRBV7-9
length: 16
size: few
D: TRBD2

DNA: TGTGCCAGCGTCTATGGCGGGGCCGGGGAGCTGTTTTTT
CDR3: CASVYGGAGELFF
J: TRBJ2-2
V: TRBV7-9
length: 13
size: many
D: -

DNA: TGTGCCAGCAGCCCTCTAGCGGGGAACACCGGGGAGCTGTTTTTT
CDR3: CASSPLAGNTGELFF
J: TRBJ2-2
V: TRBV3-1
length: 15
size: few
D: TRBD2

DNA: TGTGCCAGCAGCCTGGGCGGTGGGCTAGCCGGAGATACGCAGTATTTT
CDR3: CASSLGGGLAGDTQYF
J: TRBJ2-3
V: TRBV7-2
length: 16
size: few
D: -

DNA: TGCGCCAGCACCCCTCTAGAGGAAGTTGGGTCCTACAATGAGCAGTTCTTC
CDR3: CASTPLEEVGSYNEQFF
J: TRBJ2-1
V: TRBV5-1
length: 17
size: few
D: -

DNA: TGCAGTGCTAGAGATGGCGGGGAGAATGAAAAACTGTTTTTT
CDR3: CSARDGGENEKLFF
J: TRBJ1-4
V: TRBV20-1
length: 14
size: many
D: -

DNA: TGCGCCAGCAGCCTAGCGGGCACCTACGAGCAGTACTTC
CDR3: CASSLAGTYEQYF
J: TRBJ2-7
V: TRBV4-1
length: 13
size: many
D: TRBD2

DNA: TGTGCCAGCAGCTCGGCCCTAGGCGGGAGGGTTCAAGAGACCCAGTACTTC
CDR3: CASSSALGGRVQETQYF
J: TRBJ2-5
V: TRBV11-2
length: 17
size: few
D: TRBD2

DNA: TGTGCCAGCAGTTATGTGATTGGAGCGGGATCTCCCTACGAGCAGTACTTC
CDR3: CASSYVIGAGSPYEQYF
J: TRBJ2-7
V: TRBV6-2/TRBV6-3
length: 17
size: -
D: TRBD2

DNA: TGCAGCGTGCCCTCTAGGGCTCCACAGCAGTTCTTC
CDR3: CSVPSRAPQQFF
J: TRBJ2-1
V: TRBV29-1
length: 12
size: many
D: -

DNA: TGCGCCAGCAGCCGGGGGACAGAGCAAGAGACCCAGTACTTC
CDR3: CASSRGTEQETQYF
J: TRBJ2-5
V: TRBV5-1
length: 14
size: few
D: -

DNA: TGTGCCAGCAATCGACTAGCGGGACCCACAGATACGCAGTATTTT
CDR3: CASNRLAGPTDTQYF
J: TRBJ2-3
V: TRBV2
length: 15
size: -
D: TRBD2